Each of the 3 T cell receptor beta chains below was sequenced from the same sample in a study of shared clonotypes between healthy human individuals. The repertoire was sequenced with immunoSEQ multiplex PCR; TCRdb's copy has only in-frame clones and lacks some. The sample has about 1.1 million clones, around 82% seen once. The specimen sequenced was memory CD4+ T cells from PBMCs. Subset denoted: CD45RA-negative fraction. These receptors originate from a young man in good health. Some clones in this sample may be carry-over from other donors' samples.

This clone was seen a handful of times. The chain recombines TRBV25-1 with TRBJ2-3; tentative D call: TRBD2 (5 bases). The CDR3 sequence is 13 residues long. Germline V gene sequence: CDR1 MGHDK, CDR2 SYGVNS. V shed 7 bases and J shed 0 bases, with 8 bases lying between them. Written as DNA, the CDR3 is TGTGCCAGCACCTGGACTAGCACAGATACGCAGTATTTT. It translates to CASTWTSTDTQYF.

This chain joins TRBV28 and TRBJ1-4, with 11 bases identical to TRBD1. The germline V gene has CDR1 MDHEN and CDR2 SYDVKM. This CDR3 region has 16 residues. V trimming: 9 bases; J trimming: 3 bases; junction bases outside the gene matches: 9. In DNA form, the CDR3 reads TGTGCCAGTACGGACAGGGGGCAAGGGGCTAATGAAAAACTGTTTTTT. Its translation: CASTDRGQGANEKLFF.

Notes on this clone: Other DNA sequences from this sample encode an identical CDR3 as well. V gene TRBV7-2 combines with J gene TRBJ2-5; D remains unclear. There are 14 residues in the CDR3. In germline, CDR1 is SGHTA, CDR2 FQGNSA. The germline V and J ends were trimmed by 3 bases and 0 bases, with 8 bases remaining between them. The CDR3 region is CASSFGADQETQYF. The CDR3, as DNA: TGTGCCAGCAGCTTTGGTGCGGACCAAGAGACCCAGTACTTC.